What follows describes a single TCR beta chain. A read error may explain this, as a much larger clone is one base away. Molecular barcoded adaptors covering alpha/delta and beta/gamma chains were used on roughly 400 ng RNA. One entry per CDR3 protein results from TCRdb running MiXCR on the reads. The sample records some 80,000 distinct CDR3 sequences, 9% to 15% being singletons. This sample stems from a study of read filtering for tumor transcriptome and immune sequencing. This CDR3 has 13 amino acids. Germline V lookup: CDR1 MDHEN, CDR2 SYDVKM. This receptor was obtained from a donor aged 40 or older with multiple myeloma. The sample comprised a population of CD138-negative cells sorted from bone marrow. The chain links TRBV28 to TRBJ2-7; D uncertain. The CDR3 DNA reads as TGTGCCAGCAGTTCTGGTAGCTCCTACGAGCGGTACTTC. Protein: CASSSGSSYERYF.